The sequence of this T cell receptor beta chain was determined in a study of OX40 agonist ivuxolimab in advanced cancers. The wider study: Treatment received earlier with anti-PD-1, anti-PD-L1 or anti-CTLA-4 agents was allowed, and approximately 40% had some.

Clones were sequenced by immunoSEQ multiplex PCR, and TCRdb holds only the in-frame ones, with some missing. Of about 71,000 clones listed, just under 95% are singletons. Germline CDR1 and CDR2: ENHRY and SYGVKD. The CDR3 extends over 15 amino acids. V lost 1 base and J 4 bases, leaving 10 bases between the germline ends. Specimen: CD4+ or CD8+ T cells sorted from blood, collected in a trial of the OX40 agonist ivuxolimab. The chain uses TRBV10-3 and TRBJ1-4; D gene ambiguous. This receptor was taken from an adult with an advanced solid tumor such as melanoma, head and neck, liver or kidney cancer. In nucleotides, the CDR3 is TGTGCCATCAGTGAGTTACCAGCCGTTAATGAAAAACTGTTTTTT. This codes for CAISELPAVNEKLFF.